This record looks at one T cell receptor (beta chain) sequence and its context. The antigen is unknown. Per the germline V gene, CDR1 is MGHDK and CDR2 is SYGVNS. Between the trimmed V and J ends, which lost 8 bases and 5 bases, there was a span of 16 bases. CDR3 length: 14 amino acids. This sample is drawn from a study of OX40 agonist ivuxolimab in advanced cancers. Study-level findings and limits: Averaged across samples, CD8+ T cells carried more expanded clones than CD4+ did.

The method was immunoSEQ multiplex PCR; TCRdb's version includes in-frame clones alone and lacks a portion of them. Of about 88,000 clones detected, around 85% appear once; the ten largest clones hold roughly 0.22%. The origin of this receptor is an adult with an advanced solid tumor such as melanoma, head and neck, liver or kidney cancer. Sequences were derived from CD4+ or CD8+ T cells sorted from blood, sampled in a trial of the OX40 agonist ivuxolimab. This chain connects TRBV25-1 to TRBJ2-1; D may be TRBD1 (6 bases). CDR3 DNA sequence: TGTGCCAGCGGTTTTGCCGGGGACAACAATGAGCAGTTCTTC. It yields the protein CASGFAGDNNEQFF. The full variable domain, with the rest looked up from reference TRBV25-1 and TRBJ2-1, is EADIYQTPRYLVIGTGKKITLECSQTMGHDKMYWYQQDPGMELHLIHYSYGVNSTEKGDLSSESTVSRIRTEHFPLTLESARPSHTSQYLCASGFAGDNNEQFFGPGTRLTVL.